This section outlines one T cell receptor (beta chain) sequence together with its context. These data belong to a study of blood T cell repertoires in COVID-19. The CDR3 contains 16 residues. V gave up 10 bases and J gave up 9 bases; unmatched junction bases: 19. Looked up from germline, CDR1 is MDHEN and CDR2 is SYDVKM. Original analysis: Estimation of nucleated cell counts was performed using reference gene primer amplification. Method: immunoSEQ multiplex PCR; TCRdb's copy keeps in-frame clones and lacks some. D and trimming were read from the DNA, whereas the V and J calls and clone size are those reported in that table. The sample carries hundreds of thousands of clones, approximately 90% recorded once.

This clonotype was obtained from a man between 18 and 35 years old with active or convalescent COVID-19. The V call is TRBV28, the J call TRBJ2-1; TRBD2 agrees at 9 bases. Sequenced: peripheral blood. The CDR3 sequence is CATQYSGRRVGGEQFF. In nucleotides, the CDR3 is TGTGCCACCCAATATAGCGGGAGAAGAGTCGGGGGTGAGCAGTTCTTC.